This TCR beta chain is drawn from a study of radiation and T cells in renal cell carcinoma. Across the whole study: Nephrectomy followed 15 Gy stereotactic body radiation by 4 weeks.

Clones were sequenced by immunoSEQ multiplex PCR, and TCRdb holds only the in-frame ones, with some missing. The sample has approximately 100,000 clones, roughly 90% seen once. This clone came up a few times. Its specificity is unknown. This sample's time point: baseline pretreatment blood. As to treatment: 15 Gy SBRT to primary tumor, nephrectomy 4 weeks later. Notes on the study in general: Without pretreatment biopsies, baseline tumor clonotype presence was undetermined.

The clonotype originates from a man between 50 and 59 years old with renal cell carcinoma. Sample: blood, taken from a patient whose treatment included radiotherapy and nephrectomy.

CDR3 sequence reads: CASSLGRNSYSPLHF. The CDR3 nucleotides read TGTGCCAGCAGCTTAGGCCGGAACAGTTACTCACCCCTCCACTTT. The chain carries TRBV7-9 and TRBJ1-6; D gene ambiguous. CDR3 size: 15 residues. CDR1 is SEHNR and CDR2 is FQNEAQ in the germline V gene (reference sequence). The V end was cut by 1 base, the J end by 10 bases, with 14 bases between.